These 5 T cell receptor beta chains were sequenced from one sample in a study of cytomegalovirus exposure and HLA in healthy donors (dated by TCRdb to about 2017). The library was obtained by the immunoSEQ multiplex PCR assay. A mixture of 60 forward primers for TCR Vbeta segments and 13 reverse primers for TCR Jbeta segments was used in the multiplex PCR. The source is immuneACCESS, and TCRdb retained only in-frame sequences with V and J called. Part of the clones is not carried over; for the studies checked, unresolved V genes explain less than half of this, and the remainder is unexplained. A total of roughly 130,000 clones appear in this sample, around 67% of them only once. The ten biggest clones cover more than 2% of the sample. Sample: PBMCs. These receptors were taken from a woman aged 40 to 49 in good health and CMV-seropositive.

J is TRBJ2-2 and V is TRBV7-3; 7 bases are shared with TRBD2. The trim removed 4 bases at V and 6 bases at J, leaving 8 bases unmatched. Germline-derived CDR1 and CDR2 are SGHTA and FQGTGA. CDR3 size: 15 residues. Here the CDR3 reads CASSSTLGGSGELFF. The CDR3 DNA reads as TGTGCCAGCAGCTCGACGTTGGGAGGGTCCGGGGAGCTGTTTTTT.

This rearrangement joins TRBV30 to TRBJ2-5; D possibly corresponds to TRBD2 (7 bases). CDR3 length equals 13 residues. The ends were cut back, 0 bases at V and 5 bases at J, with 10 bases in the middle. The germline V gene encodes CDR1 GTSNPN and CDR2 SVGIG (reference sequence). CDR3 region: CAWSVRGGETQYF. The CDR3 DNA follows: TGTGCCTGGAGTGTCAGGGGAGGGGAGACCCAGTACTTC.

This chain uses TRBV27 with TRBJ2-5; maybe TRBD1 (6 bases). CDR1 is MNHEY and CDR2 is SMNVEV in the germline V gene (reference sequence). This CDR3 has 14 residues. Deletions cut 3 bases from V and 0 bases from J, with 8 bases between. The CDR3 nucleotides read TGTGCCAGCAGTTTTAGGGACAACCAAGAGACCCAGTACTTC. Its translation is CASSFRDNQETQYF.

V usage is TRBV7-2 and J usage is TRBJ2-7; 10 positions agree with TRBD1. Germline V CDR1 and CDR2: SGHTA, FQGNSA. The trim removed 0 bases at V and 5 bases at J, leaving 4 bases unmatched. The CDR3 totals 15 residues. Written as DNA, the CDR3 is TGTGCCAGCAGCTTAGCCGGGACAGGGGTTGACGAGCAGTACTTC. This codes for CASSLAGTGVDEQYF.

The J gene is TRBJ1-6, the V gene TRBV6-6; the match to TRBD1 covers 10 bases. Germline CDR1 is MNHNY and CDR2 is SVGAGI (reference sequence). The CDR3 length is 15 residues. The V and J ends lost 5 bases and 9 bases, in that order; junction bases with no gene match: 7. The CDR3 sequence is CASSLGQGVGSPLHF. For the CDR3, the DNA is TGTGCCAGCAGTCTTGGACAGGGGGTCGGTTCACCCCTCCACTTT.